The clone carrying this T cell receptor beta chain has just a few counts. Its antigen is unidentified. The sample comes from a study of Ad26.COV2.S vaccination and SARS-CoV-2 variants. Study summary: Intramuscular Ad26.COV2.S doses were given once or twice, 56 days apart.

Study-level findings and limits: TCR breadth and depth estimates may have understated total T cell responses. People given the vaccine had a wider spike-specific TCR breadth than placebo recipients did.

Noted treatment: roughly 18 received Ad26.COV2.S at low or high dose, single or two shots; several received placebo; per-sample allocation not given. Repertoires come from day 63 after the first vaccine or placebo injection. Germline V gives CDR1 MNHEY, CDR2 SVGEGT. The ends lost 4 bases at V and 5 bases at J; junction bases unmatched: 8. The CDR3 runs to 15 residues. Clones were read by immunoSEQ multiplex PCR, and TCRdb kept only the in-frame ones, dropping some. The data show over 400,000 clones, about 90% seen once. V gene TRBV6-2 or TRBV6-3 combines with J gene TRBJ2-7; 10 bases are shared with TRBD2. Sequenced material: peripheral blood, taken in a trial of Ad26.COV2.S vaccine versus placebo. The TCR sequence derives from a person aged 18-65 years who received the Ad26.COV2.S COVID-19 vaccine or a placebo. CDR3 nucleotides: TGTGCCAGCAGTTCAGGACTAGCGGAGTTCCACGAGCAGTACTTC. This gives the protein CASSSGLAEFHEQYF.